This is a list of T cell receptor beta chains from one sample in a study of blood T cells in healthy people across ages. TCRdb re-analysed the 5' RACE reads in MiXCR, keeping a single row per CDR3 protein. The sample yields 650,000 to 1,000,000 distinct CDR3 sequences, roughly 34% seen once. Source material: blood. The receptors come from a man aged 18 to 29 in good health. Both conserved end residues are part of each CDR3. The order of the fields is D gene, V gene, J gene, clone size, CDR3 DNA, CDR3 protein. A D gene is named only where the DNA matches it firmly. For some rows the clone size is stated as once, few or many, or as a class when expanded; others skip it.

d_call: .; v_call: TRBV2; j_call: TRBJ2-3; clone_size: .; cdr3_nt: TGTGCCAGCAGCCTCGCGTGGGATACGCAGTATTTT; cdr3_aa: CASSLAWDTQYF
d_call: .; v_call: TRBV25-1; j_call: TRBJ1-1; clone_size: few; cdr3_nt: TGTGCCAGCAGTGAGTGGGGTGGAACTGAAGCTTTCTTT; cdr3_aa: CASSEWGGTEAFF
d_call: .; v_call: TRBV5-1; j_call: TRBJ1-5; clone_size: .; cdr3_nt: TGCACCAGCAGCTTGGACGCCAATCAGCCCCAGCATTTT; cdr3_aa: CTSSLDANQPQHF
d_call: .; v_call: TRBV29-1; j_call: TRBJ2-7; clone_size: many; cdr3_nt: TGCAGCGTTGAAGAGGGTCTCTACGAGCAGTACTTC; cdr3_aa: CSVEEGLYEQYF
d_call: .; v_call: TRBV6-2/TRBV6-3; j_call: TRBJ1-2; clone_size: .; cdr3_nt: TGTGCCAGCAGTTACTCGACAGCCTATGGCTACACCTTC; cdr3_aa: CASSYSTAYGYTF
d_call: .; v_call: TRBV6-5; j_call: TRBJ2-4; clone_size: few; cdr3_nt: TGTGCCAGCAGTTACCCGTTTCGGAGCATGGGAGGACCCAAAAACATTCAGTACTTC; cdr3_aa: CASSYPFRSMGGPKNIQYF
d_call: .; v_call: TRBV9; j_call: TRBJ2-7; clone_size: .; cdr3_nt: TGTGCCAGCAGCGGAGGCAACTCCTACGAGCAGTACTTC; cdr3_aa: CASSGGNSYEQYF
d_call: .; v_call: TRBV12-3/TRBV12-4; j_call: TRBJ1-2; clone_size: few; cdr3_nt: TGTGCCAGCAGACCCTTGGGAGGGACCCTTGGCTACACCTTC; cdr3_aa: CASRPLGGTLGYTF
d_call: .; v_call: TRBV6-1; j_call: TRBJ2-3; clone_size: .; cdr3_nt: TGTGCCAGCAGTGAGAGAATAGGGGGAGATACGCAGTATTTT; cdr3_aa: CASSERIGGDTQYF
d_call: .; v_call: TRBV20-1; j_call: TRBJ2-2; clone_size: few; cdr3_nt: TGCAGTGCTAGAGATCGGGGAGGGGGCGACGGGGAGCTGTTTTTT; cdr3_aa: CSARDRGGGDGELFF
d_call: TRBD1; v_call: TRBV20-1; j_call: TRBJ2-7; clone_size: few; cdr3_nt: TGCAGTGCTATCAGACAGGGAGAGTCGGACGAGCAGTACTTC; cdr3_aa: CSAIRQGESDEQYF
d_call: .; v_call: TRBV4-1; j_call: TRBJ2-1; clone_size: few; cdr3_nt: TGCGCCAGCAGCCAAGACTCCCTAGCCGATACAATATACAATGAGCAGTTCTTC; cdr3_aa: CASSQDSLADTIYNEQFF
d_call: .; v_call: TRBV12-3/TRBV12-4; j_call: TRBJ1-2; clone_size: .; cdr3_nt: TGTGCCAGCAGCCACTCCGCGAGGACAAAGGGGGACTATGGCTACACCTTC; cdr3_aa: CASSHSARTKGDYGYTF
d_call: .; v_call: TRBV29-1; j_call: TRBJ2-4; clone_size: .; cdr3_nt: TGCAGCGTTATGGGGGTACTAGCCAAAAACATTCAGTACTTC; cdr3_aa: CSVMGVLAKNIQYF
d_call: TRBD1; v_call: TRBV4-2; j_call: TRBJ1-2; clone_size: many; cdr3_nt: TGTGCCAGCAGCCAAGATCAGGGGGCGCGGGGCTACACCTTC; cdr3_aa: CASSQDQGARGYTF
d_call: .; v_call: TRBV9; j_call: TRBJ2-3; clone_size: once; cdr3_nt: TGTGCCAGCAGCGTAGGCTCTGGGGGCCGTAGCACAGATGCGCAGTATTTT; cdr3_aa: CASSVGSGGRSTDAQYF
d_call: .; v_call: TRBV6-1; j_call: TRBJ1-5; clone_size: .; cdr3_nt: TGTGCCAGCAGGCGTGATCAGCCCCAGCATTTT; cdr3_aa: CASRRDQPQHF
d_call: TRBD2; v_call: TRBV10-3; j_call: TRBJ2-2; clone_size: .; cdr3_nt: TGTGCCATCGGGACTAGCGGGGAGAGTTACACCGGGGAGCTGTTTTTT; cdr3_aa: CAIGTSGESYTGELFF
d_call: .; v_call: TRBV7-9; j_call: TRBJ2-1; clone_size: many; cdr3_nt: TGTGCCAGCAGCTTTTTAGGACAGTACAATGAGCAGTTCTTC; cdr3_aa: CASSFLGQYNEQFF
d_call: TRBD1; v_call: TRBV5-1; j_call: TRBJ2-4; clone_size: many; cdr3_nt: TGCGCCAGCAGCTTGGCAGGGGGCAAAAACATTCAGTACTTC; cdr3_aa: CASSLAGGKNIQYF
d_call: .; v_call: TRBV15; j_call: TRBJ2-5; clone_size: .; cdr3_nt: TGTGCCACCAGCAGAGTACCCGTTCGGGAGACCCAGTACTTC; cdr3_aa: CATSRVPVRETQYF
d_call: .; v_call: TRBV20-1; j_call: TRBJ1-1; clone_size: .; cdr3_nt: TGCAGTGCTACGGACACCTCGAACACTGAAGCTTTCTTT; cdr3_aa: CSATDTSNTEAFF
d_call: TRBD1; v_call: TRBV20-1; j_call: TRBJ2-7; clone_size: .; cdr3_nt: TGCAGTGCCATGGGACAGCGCTCCTACGAGCAGTACTTC; cdr3_aa: CSAMGQRSYEQYF
d_call: .; v_call: TRBV6-2/TRBV6-3; j_call: TRBJ1-5; clone_size: few; cdr3_nt: TGTGCCAGCAGCCCTAACGGTTTTCAGCCCCAGCATTTT; cdr3_aa: CASSPNGFQPQHF
d_call: TRBD1; v_call: TRBV20-1; j_call: TRBJ1-5; clone_size: .; cdr3_nt: TGCAGTGCTCAGGGGGATAGCAATCAGCCCCAGCATTTT; cdr3_aa: CSAQGDSNQPQHF
d_call: .; v_call: TRBV2; j_call: TRBJ2-1; clone_size: few; cdr3_nt: TGTGCCAGCGCCTCCGGGAGCCTAGATTACAATGAGCAGTTCTTC; cdr3_aa: CASASGSLDYNEQFF
d_call: .; v_call: TRBV10-3; j_call: TRBJ2-1; clone_size: few; cdr3_nt: TGTGCCATCGGTCAACAACACAATGAGCAGTTCTTC; cdr3_aa: CAIGQQHNEQFF
d_call: TRBD1; v_call: TRBV20-1; j_call: TRBJ1-4; clone_size: few; cdr3_nt: TGCAGTGCTAGTCACTACAGGGGGAGGTCGATGGGTAATGAAAAACTGTTTTTT; cdr3_aa: CSASHYRGRSMGNEKLFF
d_call: .; v_call: TRBV7-2; j_call: TRBJ1-1; clone_size: few; cdr3_nt: TGTGCCAGCAGCCGTCCGGGGGGCACTGAAGCTTTCTTT; cdr3_aa: CASSRPGGTEAFF
d_call: TRBD1; v_call: TRBV20-1; j_call: TRBJ1-1; clone_size: .; cdr3_nt: TGCAGTGCTAGAGGCAGGGGGCTTGAAGCTTTCTTT; cdr3_aa: CSARGRGLEAFF
d_call: TRBD2; v_call: TRBV7-8; j_call: TRBJ2-1; clone_size: .; cdr3_nt: TGTGCCAGCAGCTCAACTAGCGCGACTGACAATGAGCAGTTCTTC; cdr3_aa: CASSSTSATDNEQFF
d_call: .; v_call: TRBV20-1; j_call: TRBJ1-4; clone_size: few; cdr3_nt: TGCAGTGCCACCAGACGGGCAAATGAAAAACTGTTTTTT; cdr3_aa: CSATRRANEKLFF